A single sample gave rise to the 5 T cell receptor beta chains below, sequenced in a study of tumor-infiltrating lymphocytes in oesophageal squamous cell carcinoma. One entry per CDR3 protein results from TCRdb running MiXCR on the PCR reads. Of about 10,000 distinct CDR3 sequences in the sample, around 50% were seen once. The sequenced material came from esophageal tumor tissue. The receptor source for this set is a male donor with esophageal squamous cell carcinoma.

Regarding this clonotype: A read error may be the cause here, since a much bigger clone is one base away. This chain connects TRBV27 to TRBJ2-7; 16 bases are shared with TRBD2. Losses at the gene ends were 6 bases for V and 7 bases for J; bases not matched to a gene: 9. The CDR3 loop spans 16 amino acids. Germline V gene data show CDR1 as MNHEY and CDR2 as SMNVEV (reference sequence). In DNA, the CDR3 is TGTGCCAGCAGAACCGGGACTAGCGGGAGGGTAAATGAGCAGTACTTC. Its protein is CASRTGTSGRVNEQYF.

This clonotype was seen only once. The chain has TRBV6-1 and TRBJ2-1, with 9 positions matching TRBD2. Germline CDR1 reads MNHNS; CDR2 reads SASEGT. This CDR3 is 18 amino acids long. V lost 5 bases to trimming and J lost 2 bases; unmatched junction nucleotides: 13. CDR3 region: CASSKIAQTSGAYNEQFF. As DNA, the CDR3 is TGTGCCAGCAGTAAAATCGCCCAGACTAGCGGAGCCTACAATGAGCAGTTCTTC.

The genes are TRBV7-2 and TRBJ2-3; TRBD2 matches 13 bases. The DNA end favors TRBJ2-7, so the J call may be wrong. Germline V gives CDR1 SGHTA, CDR2 FQGNSA. The CDR3 extends over 16 amino acids. The CDR3 loop reads CASSLEGTSGMYEQYF. CDR3 nucleotide sequence: TGTGCCAGCAGCTTAGAGGGGACTAGCGGGATGTATGAGCAGTACTTC.

This chain links TRBV28 with TRBJ1-1; possible D gene TRBD1, 6 bases. The germline V gene has CDR1 MDHEN and CDR2 SYDVKM. This CDR3 region has 11 residues. The V end lost 10 bases, the J end lost 6 bases, and 12 bases lay between the germline ends. CDR3 in DNA: TGTGCCACCAGGGGACGCCCTGAAGCTTTCTTT. Translation gives CATRGRPEAFF.

This chain joins TRBV7-2 and TRBJ2-7; D is possibly TRBD1 (6 bases). The J call is doubtful: the DNA matches TRBJ2-5 better. This CDR3 is 14 amino acids long. CDR1 and CDR2 from the germline V gene are SGHTA and FQGNSA. CDR3 sequence: CASSPGQFQETQYF. Here the CDR3 DNA reads TGTGCCAGCAGCCCCGGACAGTTCCAAGAGACCCAGTACTTC.